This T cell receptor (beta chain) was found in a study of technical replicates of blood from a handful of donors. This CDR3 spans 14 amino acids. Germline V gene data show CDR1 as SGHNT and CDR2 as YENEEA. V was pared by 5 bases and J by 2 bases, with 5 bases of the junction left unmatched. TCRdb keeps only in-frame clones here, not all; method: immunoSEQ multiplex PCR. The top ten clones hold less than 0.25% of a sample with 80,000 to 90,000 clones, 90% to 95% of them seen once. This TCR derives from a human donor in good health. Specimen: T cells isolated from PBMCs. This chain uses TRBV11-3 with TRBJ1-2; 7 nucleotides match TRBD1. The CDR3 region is CASSAGTANYGYTF. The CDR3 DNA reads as TGTGCCAGCAGCGCGGGGACAGCGAACTATGGCTACACCTTC.